This TCR beta chain was sequenced during a study of memory CD4+ T cells and cytomegalovirus serostatus. Study at large: Healthy Belgian adult donors included about nine CMV-positive and some 25 CMV-negative people.

As processed by the authors: Out-of-frame sequences were removed, leaving roughly 2.1 million distinct TCRbeta sequences. The data were produced by immunoSEQ multiplex PCR, yet TCRdb's version contains in-frame clones alone and is incomplete. The D gene and trimming were derived from the DNA, and the V and J assignments and clone size from that table. The sample lists 45,000 to 60,000 clones, about 86% occurring once. Single viable CD3+CD4+CD8-CD45RO+ cells were sorted as the memory CD4+ T cells. Serostatus was set by detecting CMV pp150, pp28, p38, p52 IgG. The CDR3 spans 15 residues. Germline CDR1 and CDR2: SGHRS and YFSETQ. Trimming took 2 bases from V and 2 from J, leaving 12 bases between them.

The sequencing sample was made of memory CD4+ T cells from blood. The V gene is TRBV5-1, the J gene TRBJ2-3; weak D call: TRBD2 (5 bases). The receptor was derived from an adult in good health and CMV-seropositive. CDR3 in DNA: TGCGCCAGCAGCTTCCGGGATACAAACACAGATACGCAGTATTTT. Its protein is CASSFRDTNTDTQYF. Filled out from reference TRBV5-1 and TRBJ2-3, the complete variable domain reads KAGVTQTPRYLIKTRGQQVTLSCSPISGHRSVSWYQQTPGQGLQFLFEYFSETQRNKGNFPGRFSGRQFSNSRSEMNVSTLELGDSALYLCASSFRDTNTDTQYFGPGTRLTVL.